This entry is about one T cell receptor (beta chain). Its cognate antigen is unknown. This sample is part of a study of CD8 T cells in ankylosing spondylitis. Study findings and constraints: Disease-linked clones had a CD8+ phenotype and relatively low frequency in peripheral blood. Seemingly distinctive of ankylosing spondylitis blood was a TCR beta motif formed by eight highly homologous variants. Reportedly, significant enrichment of disease-linked clones occurred in matched ankylosing spondylitis synovial fluid.

A quantitative 5'-RACE method, one with molecular barcodes, was used to make TCR beta libraries. Via MiXCR, TCRdb re-called the 5' RACE reads, giving one row per CDR3 protein. The data show roughly 450,000 distinct CDR3 sequences, with roughly a quarter seen just once and about 0.92% held by the top ten. The sample was blood, either unsorted or a sorted T cell fraction (not recorded which). The clonotype originates from a male donor with ankylosing spondylitis.

The CDR3 region has the DNA TGTGCCAGCAGCCCCCCAGTGTGGACTGAAGCTTTCTTT. Its translation: CASSPPVWTEAFF. The gene calls are TRBV7-2 and TRBJ1-1; D gene uncertain. This CDR3 is 13 amino acids long. Germline lookup yields CDR1 SGHTA and CDR2 FQGNSA. V gave up 5 bases and J gave up 5 bases, with 12 bases separating them.